These 18 T cell receptor beta chains originate from one sample sequenced in a study of cytomegalovirus exposure and HLA in healthy donors. Vbeta (60) and Jbeta (13) primers were used in the PCR. Produced via immunoSEQ multiplex PCR; TCRdb's table is partial and in-frame only. The sample consists of about 170,000 clones, roughly 80% of them appearing once. Sequencing was carried out using PBMCs. The origin of the receptors is a woman aged 18-29 years in good health and CMV-seronegative.

The rearrangement links TRBV7-9 to TRBJ1-5; TRBD1 aligns across 9 bases. The V gene end was trimmed by 3 bases and the J gene end by 7 bases; junction bases not matched to a gene: 4. Germline V CDR1 and CDR2: SEHNR, FQNEAQ (reference sequence). The CDR3 consists of 14 residues. For the CDR3, the DNA is TGTGCCAGCAGCTTGGGACAGGGTGGACAGCCCCAGCATTTT. Translated: CASSLGQGGQPQHF.

This CDR3 is CASGLETGKWGYTF. The CDR3 DNA is TGTGCTAGTGGTTTGGAAACAGGGAAGTGGGGCTACACCTTC. The J gene is TRBJ1-2, the V gene TRBV12-5; possibly TRBD1 for D (6 bases). The CDR3 runs to 14 residues. The germline V and J ends were trimmed by 1 base and 8 bases, with 14 bases remaining between them. Germline values: CDR1 LGHNT, CDR2 FRNRAP.

The chain carries TRBV6-1 and TRBJ1-5, with TRBD1 identical over 8 bases. J lost 5 bases, V lost 4 bases, and 7 bases had no gene match. Germline assignment: CDR1 MNHNS and CDR2 SASEGT. This CDR3 comprises 15 residues. The CDR3 protein is CASSVDREADQPQHF. The CDR3 coding sequence is TGTGCCAGCAGTGTGGACAGGGAGGCCGATCAGCCCCAGCATTTT.

The rearrangement uses TRBV5-1 and TRBJ2-5; 12 nucleotides line up with TRBD2. Germline lookup yields CDR1 SGHRS and CDR2 YFSETQ. V lost 2 bases and J lost 5; bases outside the gene matches: 10. This CDR3 region has 17 residues. The CDR3 protein is CASSFLAGGTVRETQYF. Here the CDR3 DNA reads TGCGCCAGCAGCTTTCTAGCGGGAGGGACGGTCCGCGAGACCCAGTACTTC.

The rearrangement links TRBV10-3 to TRBJ2-7; 11 bases agree with TRBD1. Losses at the gene ends were 6 bases for V and 2 bases for J; bases not matched to a gene: 6. This CDR3 has 15 amino acids. Germline CDR1 reads ENHRY; CDR2 reads SYGVKD. The CDR3 spells CAISRGTGGTYEQYF. The CDR3 DNA follows: TGTGCCATCAGCCGAGGGACAGGGGGGACCTACGAGCAGTACTTC.

This clone was counted between two and nine times. The rearrangement joins TRBV4-2 to TRBJ2-1, with 10 bases that match TRBD1. The CDR3 consists of 17 residues. Germline assignment: CDR1 LGHNA and CDR2 YNFKEQ. Germline trimming cut 1 base from V and 3 bases from J; bases unmatched to any gene: 6. CDR3 in amino acids: CASSQGGTGAIYNEQFF. CDR3 coding DNA: TGTGCCAGCAGCCAAGGGGGGACAGGGGCCATCTACAATGAGCAGTTCTTC.

This clone was detected once. The chain has TRBV27 and TRBJ1-5; D possibly corresponds to TRBD1 (6 bases). Per germline, CDR1 MNHEY and CDR2 SMNVEV (reference sequence). Between the trimmed V and J ends, which lost 5 bases and 10 bases, there was a span of 24 bases. The CDR3 loop spans 16 amino acids. This CDR3 is CASSLRGRGPWEPQHF. CDR3 in DNA: TGTGCCAGCAGTCTCAGGGGCAGAGGGCCGTGGGAACCCCAGCATTTT.

The DNA of the CDR3 is TGTGCCAGCAGCCCGAGGACAGGGGGCTCAGATACGCAGTATTTT. Protein product: CASSPRTGGSDTQYF. This rearrangement joins TRBV9 to TRBJ2-3, with 11 bases aligning to TRBD1. The junction had 5 bases not matched to a gene; V was cut back by 4 bases and J by 4 bases. This CDR3 contains 15 residues. Germline-derived CDR1 and CDR2 are SGDLS and YYNGEE.

This chain uses TRBV6-1 with TRBJ2-5; D possibly corresponds to TRBD2 (7 bases). V lost 0 bases and J lost 7, with 21 bases in between. CDR3 size: 17 residues. CDR1 and CDR2 from the germline V gene are MNHNS and SASEGT. The DNA of the CDR3 is TGTGCCAGCAGTGAAGCGCGGGGCGGGGGCCTACGAGGGACCCAGTACTTC. This gives the protein CASSEARGGGLRGTQYF.

The J gene is TRBJ1-1, the V gene TRBV5-4; 8 nucleotides agree with TRBD1. From germline, CDR1 is SGHNT and CDR2 YYREEE (reference sequence). With 3 bases clipped from V and 1 base from J, the junction kept 11 bases outside the gene matches. CDR3 size: 17 residues. CDR3 protein: CASSWGRTGLANTEAFF. The CDR3 DNA reads as TGTGCCAGCAGCTGGGGCCGGACAGGGTTGGCGAACACTGAAGCTTTCTTT.

This chain connects TRBV6-1 to TRBJ2-2; possible D gene TRBD2, 5 bases. V was pared by 2 bases and J by 6 bases, with 16 bases between. Germline CDR1 is MNHNS and CDR2 is SASEGT. CDR3 length equals 16 residues. The CDR3 sequence: CASSEIMGRGAGELFF. In DNA, the CDR3 is TGTGCCAGCAGTGAAATTATGGGTCGGGGAGCCGGGGAGCTGTTTTTT.

The chain couples TRBV28 to TRBJ2-7; 12 bases agree with TRBD1. V trimming: 2 bases; J trimming: 4 bases; junction bases outside the gene matches: 6. Per germline, CDR1 MDHEN and CDR2 SYDVKM. CDR3 size: 16 residues. CDR3 bases: TGTGCCAGCAGTTTAAGGGGACAGGGGGCGAGATACGAGCAGTACTTC. Protein: CASSLRGQGARYEQYF.

The chain links TRBV28 to TRBJ1-5, with 8 nucleotides matching TRBD1. The CDR3 extends over 16 amino acids. Trimming at V came to 6 bases and at J to 4 bases, leaving 11 bases not matched to a gene. Germline CDR1 MDHEN, CDR2 SYDVKM. Here the CDR3 DNA reads TGTGCCAGCAGCCCCTTTAAACAGGGGGGGAATCAGCCCCAGCATTTT. It translates to CASSPFKQGGNQPQHF. Full variable domain (remainder filled in from reference TRBV28 and TRBJ1-5): DVKVTQSSRYLVKRTGEKVFLECVQDMDHENMFWYRQDPGLGLRLIYFSYDVKMKEKGDIPEGYSVSREKKERFSLILESASTNQTSMYLCASSPFKQGGNQPQHFGDGTRLSIL.

The CDR3 here is CASSLGLAAQETQYF. The CDR3 region has the DNA TGTGCCAGCAGCTTAGGACTAGCGGCCCAAGAGACCCAGTACTTC. V is TRBV7-2 and J is TRBJ2-5, with 9 bases aligning to TRBD2. This CDR3 comprises 15 residues. The germline gives CDR1 SGHTA, CDR2 FQGNSA. The ends lost 1 base at V and 1 base at J; junction bases unmatched: 1.

V gene TRBV10-3 combines with J gene TRBJ1-3, with 7 positions matching TRBD1. Trimming removed 3 bases from V and 4 bases from J; junction bases left unmatched: 6. The CDR3 is 15 amino acids. The V gene's germline CDR1 is ENHRY and CDR2 SYGVKD. CDR3 loop: CAISEGGQVGNTIYF. The CDR3 nucleotides are TGTGCCATCAGTGAAGGAGGACAGGTCGGAAACACCATATATTTT.

Only a few counts were recorded for this clone. The rearrangement joins TRBV19 to TRBJ1-2, with 8 bases matching TRBD1. With 1 base clipped from V and 4 bases from J, the junction kept 5 bases outside the gene matches. CDR3 length: 15 residues. Per germline, CDR1 LNHDA and CDR2 SQIVND (reference sequence). The CDR3: CASSIGDRRLYGYTF. CDR3 DNA: TGTGCCAGTAGTATAGGGGACAGGCGTCTCTATGGCTACACCTTC. Looking up the rest from reference TRBV19 and TRBJ1-2 gives the full variable domain: DGGITQSPKYLFRKEGQNVTLSCEQNLNHDAMYWYRQDPGQGLRLIYYSQIVNDFQKGDIAEGYSVSREKKESFPLTVTSAQKNPTAFYLCASSIGDRRLYGYTFGSGTRLTVV.

This rearrangement joins TRBV6-6 to TRBJ2-5; D not certain. The J call is uncertain, as TRBJ2-7 better fits the DNA end. Germline V gene sequence: CDR1 MNHNY, CDR2 SVGAGI (reference sequence). The CDR3 contains 16 residues. Here the CDR3 reads CASSYQRSDLKYEQYF. As DNA, the CDR3 is TGTGCCAGCAGTTACCAACGATCTGACTTAAAGTACGAGCAGTACTTC.

The rearrangement uses TRBV29-1 and TRBJ2-4, with D perhaps matching TRBD1 (5 bases). The germline CDR1 and CDR2 sequences are SQVTM and ANQGSEA. Trimming shortened V by 4 bases and J by 3 bases, and 13 bases separated the two germline ends. The length of the CDR3 is 14 residues. The CDR3 is CSVGPLGVKNIQYF. Written as DNA, the CDR3 is TGCAGCGTTGGCCCCCTAGGGGTCAAAAACATTCAGTACTTC. Full variable domain (rest looked up from reference TRBV29-1 and TRBJ2-4): SAVISQKPSRDICQRGTSLTIQCQVDSQVTMMFWYRQQPGQSLTLIATANQGSEATYESGFVIDKFPISRPNLTFSTLTVSNMSPEDSSIYLCSVGPLGVKNIQYFGAGTRLSVL.